The 30 T cell receptor beta chains below come from one sample, sequenced in a study of T cell responses to AZD1222 COVID-19 vaccine. Produced via immunoSEQ multiplex PCR; TCRdb's table is partial and in-frame only. The table lists tens of thousands of clones, 80% to 95% of them singletons. The sample consisted of peripheral blood, taken on day 0 of MenACWY control vaccination. The receptor source for this set is an adult in good health.

The count of this clone is one. The chain is built from TRBV3-1 (or the pseudogene TRBV3-2) and TRBJ2-4; TRBD2 agrees at 12 bases. The V and J ends lost 4 bases and 4 bases, in that order; junction bases with no gene match: 5. The CDR3 has 16 amino acids. Germline values: CDR1 LGHDT, CDR2 YNNKEL (reference sequence). CDR3 in amino acids: CASSLSGTSGKNIQYF. The CDR3 DNA is TGTGCCAGCAGCCTGTCCGGGACTAGCGGGAAAAACATTCAGTACTTC.

J is TRBJ2-7 and V is TRBV15, with D perhaps matching TRBD1 (5 bases). Germline CDR1 is LNHNV and CDR2 is YYDKDF (reference sequence). The length of the CDR3 is 12 residues. Trimming shortened V by 4 bases and J by 7 bases, and 11 bases separated the two germline ends. CDR3 sequence reads: CATSTTGGEQYF. The CDR3 coding sequence is TGTGCCACCAGCACCACAGGTGGAGAGCAGTACTTC.

The chain carries TRBV6-5 and TRBJ2-2; D gene uncertain. With 11 bases removed from V and 5 bases from J, the gap between germline ends came to 15 bases. Germline loops: CDR1 MNHEY, CDR2 SVGAGI. CDR3 length equals 13 residues. The CDR3 DNA sequence: TGTGCCCTAATCAGGCACTATACCGGGGAGCTGTTTTTT. It specifies CALIRHYTGELFF.

The chain has TRBV7-2 and TRBJ1-4; D is uncertain. The CDR3 runs to 12 residues. Trimming pared 2 bases from V and 8 bases from J, leaving 6 bases between. CDR1 and CDR2 from the germline V gene are SGHTA and FQGNSA. The CDR3 DNA follows: TGTGCCAGCAGCTTAATGGAAGAAAAACTGTTTTTT. This translates into CASSLMEEKLFF.

The rearrangement joins TRBV12-3 or TRBV12-4 to TRBJ2-5; D gene uncertain. Trimming took off 6 bases at V and 2 bases at J, with 7 bases between the two ends. The CDR3 extends over 12 amino acids. The CDR3 coding sequence is TGTGCCAGCAGAAGAGGTCAAGAGACCCAGTACTTC. Protein: CASRRGQETQYF.

V is TRBV29-1 and J is TRBJ1-1, with TRBD1 matching over 7 bases. CDR3 size: 13 residues. Germline CDR1 SQVTM, CDR2 ANQGSEA. J lost 4 bases, V lost 6 bases, and 8 bases had no gene match. The DNA for the CDR3 is TGCAGCGTCGAGGGACAGACGAGCACTGAAGCTTTCTTT. Residues: CSVEGQTSTEAFF. The full variable domain, rest sourced from reference TRBV29-1 and TRBJ1-1, is SAVISQKPSRDICQRGTSLTIQCQVDSQVTMMFWYRQQPGQSLTLIATANQGSEATYESGFVIDKFPISRPNLTFSTLTVSNMSPEDSSIYLCSVEGQTSTEAFFGQGTRLTVV.

The chain links TRBV27 to TRBJ1-1; a weak D match, TRBD1 (5 bases). V lost 5 bases and J 1 base, leaving 11 bases between the germline ends. CDR3 size: 14 residues. From germline, CDR1 is MNHEY and CDR2 SMNVEV (reference sequence). CDR3 DNA: TGTGCCAGCAGTCCCAGGGTGGAGAACACTGAAGCTTTCTTT. Protein product: CASSPRVENTEAFF.

On this clone: Relative to the germline gene, one junction end is altered; a read error may explain this. The DNA for the CDR3 is TGTGCCAGCAGCCCGATGGGGGGTTTCCCCTTTTTC. Amino acids: CASSPMGGFPFF. This rearrangement joins TRBV13 to TRBJ1-2; D possibly corresponds to TRBD1 (5 bases). Germline loops: CDR1 PRHDT, CDR2 FYEKMQ (reference sequence). The CDR3 length is 12 residues.

This clone occurred once. The chain recombines TRBV13 with TRBJ2-5, with D unclear. Per germline, CDR1 PRHDT and CDR2 FYEKMQ (reference sequence). V dropped 7 bases and J dropped 5 bases, with 11 bases sitting between them. The CDR3 loop spans 12 amino acids. For the CDR3, the DNA is TGTGCCAGCACCCCCCTCTGGGAGACCCAGTACTTC. The encoded protein is CASTPLWETQYF. Based on the CDR3 plus reference TRBV13 and TRBJ2-5, the full variable domain is AAGVIQSPRHLIKEKRETATLKCYPIPRHDTVYWYQQGPGQDPQFLISFYEKMQSDKGSIPDRFSAQQFSDYHSELNMSSLELGDSALYFCASTPLWETQYFGPGTRLLVL.

The chain is built from TRBV7-9 and TRBJ2-1, with 9 bases that match TRBD1. V lost 2 bases to trimming and J lost 7 bases; unmatched junction nucleotides: 12. Germline lookup yields CDR1 SEHNR and CDR2 FQNEAQ (reference sequence). This CDR3 is 17 amino acids long. In DNA form, the CDR3 reads TGTGCCAGCAGCTTACTAGGCACAGGGGGCGCTTCAAATGAGCAGTTCTTC. Amino acids: CASSLLGTGGASNEQFF.

The chain is built from TRBV19 and TRBJ2-7, with 11 bases matching TRBD2. The germline CDR1 and CDR2 sequences are LNHDA and SQIVND (reference sequence). The trim removed 5 bases at V and 3 bases at J, leaving 9 bases unmatched. The CDR3 sequence is 16 residues long. The DNA of the CDR3 is TGTGCCAGTAGTGGGTCACTAGCGGGAGCCCTCTACGAGCAGTACTTC. Encoded protein: CASSGSLAGALYEQYF.

The chain is built from TRBV2 and TRBJ2-7; 8 bases line up with TRBD1. Germline V gives CDR1 SNHLY, CDR2 FYNNEI. The CDR3 is made up of 12 amino acids. V was clipped by 3 bases and J by 5 bases; unmatched bases: 0. The CDR3 DNA sequence: TGTGCCAGCAGTGAGACAGGGGACGAGCAGTACTTC. Its translation: CASSETGDEQYF.

The chain is built from TRBV30 and TRBJ1-2; a possible D gene is TRBD1 (5 bases). CDR3 size: 16 residues. V lost 5 bases to trimming and J lost 7 bases, with 26 bases between them. From germline, CDR1 is GTSNPN and CDR2 SVGIG (reference sequence). Here the CDR3 DNA reads TGTGCCTGGTCCCCGGCGGGGAAGAGTCGGGGCGGTGGCTACACCTTC. Its translation: CAWSPAGKSRGGGYTF.

CDR3 sequence: CASSIATGGTEQYF. In nucleotides, the CDR3 is TGTGCCAGTAGTATAGCAACAGGGGGTACCGAGCAGTACTTC. The chain links TRBV19 to TRBJ2-7, with 8 bases that match TRBD1. Per the germline V gene, CDR1 is LNHDA and CDR2 is SQIVND (reference sequence). CDR3 length: 14 amino acids. The V gene end was trimmed by 1 base and the J gene end by 6 bases; junction bases not matched to a gene: 5.

The V gene is TRBV20-1, the J gene TRBJ1-5; 7 nucleotides agree with TRBD1. The ends lost 4 bases at V and 0 bases at J; junction bases unmatched: 21. The CDR3 has 20 amino acids. Germline CDR1 DFQATT, CDR2 SNEGSKA (reference sequence). CDR3 loop: CSATDRAPWEEEDSNQPQHF. The CDR3 DNA reads TGCAGTGCTACTGACAGGGCACCGTGGGAGGAGGAAGATAGCAATCAGCCCCAGCATTTT.

The CDR3 loop reads CASSWANTEAFF. CDR3 sequence (DNA): TGTGCCAGCAGTTGGGCGAACACTGAAGCTTTCTTT. V is TRBV6-2 or TRBV6-3 and J is TRBJ1-1; D is undetermined. This CDR3 spans 12 amino acids. Germline V CDR1 and CDR2: MNHEY, SVGEGT. V lost 4 bases, J lost 1 base, and 4 bases lay in between.

The chain uses TRBV9 and TRBJ1-4; D is undetermined. This CDR3 spans 13 amino acids. V shed 4 bases and J shed 13 bases, with 17 bases lying between them. The V gene's germline CDR1 is SGDLS and CDR2 YYNGEE. This chain's CDR3 is CASSPAPGRGLFF. The DNA for the CDR3 is TGTGCCAGCAGCCCAGCCCCAGGCCGCGGACTGTTTTTT.

The rearrangement links TRBV3-1 (or the pseudogene TRBV3-2) to TRBJ1-2, with TRBD1 matching over 9 bases. The CDR3 has 13 amino acids. Germline trimming cut 0 bases from V and 7 bases from J; bases unmatched to any gene: 0. Germline assignment: CDR1 LGHDT and CDR2 YNNKEL (reference sequence). CDR3 in amino acids: CASSQETGGGYTF. CDR3 nucleotide sequence: TGTGCCAGCAGCCAAGAGACAGGGGGTGGCTACACCTTC.

V usage is TRBV9 and J usage is TRBJ2-2, with D tentatively TRBD1 (7 bases). The CDR3 covers 15 residues. Germline V gene data show CDR1 as SGDLS and CDR2 as YYNGEE. Trimming shortened V by 9 bases and J by 6 bases, and 21 bases separated the two germline ends. The CDR3 coding sequence is TGTGCCAACGGAACGAGGGGGCTAGCGCCCGGGGAGCTGTTTTTT. It specifies CANGTRGLAPGELFF.

The sample holds a few counts of this clone. CDR3 in DNA: TGTGCCAGCAGCCACCAGGGAAACACCATATATTTT. Translation: CASSHQGNTIYF. The chain employs TRBV14 and TRBJ1-3; D gene ambiguous. This CDR3 has 12 amino acids. V was clipped by 3 bases and J by 4 bases, with 4 bases between them. Per the germline V gene, CDR1 is SGHDN and CDR2 is FVKESK.

V and J are TRBV2 and TRBJ2-5; 10 bases fit TRBD1. The germline CDR1 and CDR2 sequences are SNHLY and FYNNEI. Trimming cost V 6 bases and J 4 bases; bases outside gene matches: 2. The CDR3 totals 13 residues. CDR3 sequence: CASSRDRGETQYF. Here the CDR3 DNA reads TGTGCCAGCAGCCGGGACAGGGGAGAGACCCAGTACTTC. Full variable domain (rest looked up from reference TRBV2 and TRBJ2-5): EPEVTQTPSHQVTQMGQEVILRCVPISNHLYFYWYRQILGQKVEFLVSFYNNEISEKSEIFDDQFSVERPDGSNFTLKIRSTKLEDSAMYFCASSRDRGETQYFGPGTRLLVL.

The chain recombines TRBV6-5 with TRBJ1-4; D remains unclear. V was shortened by 2 bases and J by 8 bases, with 9 bases between the two germline ends. CDR3 length equals 13 residues. Germline V CDR1 and CDR2: MNHEY, SVGAGI. CDR3 loop: CASSYGRQEKLFF. The CDR3 nucleotides read TGTGCCAGCAGTTACGGACGACAAGAAAAACTGTTTTTT.

The chain uses TRBV5-1 and TRBJ2-4; D may correspond to TRBD1 or TRBD2 (5 bases each). Germline CDR1 and CDR2: SGHRS and YFSETQ. The ends were cut back, 5 bases at V and 5 bases at J, with 14 bases in the middle. The CDR3 totals 14 residues. In DNA form, the CDR3 reads TGCGCCAGCAGTGCATCCGGGGCTCAAAACATTCAGTACTTC. Its protein is CASSASGAQNIQYF.

The V and J genes are TRBV7-2 and TRBJ2-1; no definite D call. This CDR3 has 13 amino acids. The ends were cut back, 2 bases at V and 6 bases at J, with 8 bases in the middle. Per germline, CDR1 SGHTA and CDR2 FQGNSA. CDR3 residues: CASSLTPSNEQFF. CDR3 sequence (DNA): TGTGCCAGCAGCTTAACCCCCAGCAATGAGCAGTTCTTC.

The V and J genes are TRBV10-2 and TRBJ1-6; D is perhaps TRBD1 (6 bases). CDR3 length equals 14 residues. Trimming left V 3 bases short and J 6 bases short, with 9 bases between. Germline loops: CDR1 WSHSY, CDR2 SAAADI. CDR3 region: CASSEGRGNSPLHF. The DNA for the CDR3 is TGCGCCAGCAGTGAAGGCAGGGGTAATTCACCCCTCCACTTT.

Here the CDR3 DNA reads TGTGCCAGTAGTTTGGGGGTGAACACTGAAGCTTTCTTT. Protein product: CASSLGVNTEAFF. The rearrangement uses TRBV19 and TRBJ1-1; D may be TRBD1 (5 bases). The CDR3 sequence is 13 residues long. V was clipped by 5 bases and J by 0 bases, with 7 bases between them. Germline V gene sequence: CDR1 LNHDA, CDR2 SQIVND (reference sequence).

The V gene is TRBV29-1, the J gene TRBJ2-1; D uncertain. This CDR3 is 11 amino acids long. Trimming pared 8 bases from V and 1 base from J, leaving 6 bases between. Germline V gene lookup returns CDR1 SQVTM and CDR2 ANQGSEA. DNA for the CDR3: TGCAGCATCCGTTCCTACAATGAGCAGTTCTTC. As protein: CSIRSYNEQFF.

This clone was recorded a few times. The rearrangement joins TRBV5-1 to TRBJ1-1, with TRBD1 matching 8 bases. In germline, CDR1 is SGHRS, CDR2 YFSETQ. The CDR3 runs 15 residues. Unmatched junction bases numbered 7, after V lost 2 bases and J lost 4 bases. CDR3 loop: CASSLEQGQGTEAFF. DNA for the CDR3: TGCGCCAGCAGCTTAGAACAAGGACAGGGCACTGAAGCTTTCTTT.

The chain carries TRBV4-1 and TRBJ1-2, with D possibly matching TRBD1 (5 bases). Germline V gene lookup returns CDR1 MGHRA and CDR2 YSYEKL. The CDR3 is 14 amino acids. Trimming stripped 3 bases from V and 8 bases from J, with 16 bases between. DNA of the CDR3: TGCGCCAGCAGCCACCCTGGGCAGGGTGGGGGCTACACCTTC. Protein product: CASSHPGQGGGYTF.

This clone was picked up a small number of times. The rearrangement links TRBV2 to TRBJ2-7; D possibly corresponds to TRBD2 (5 bases). Germline-derived CDR1 and CDR2 are SNHLY and FYNNEI. Trimming shortened V by 7 bases and J by 2 bases, and 18 bases separated the two germline ends. This CDR3 has 15 amino acids. This chain's CDR3 is CASTSAGGLTYEQYF. The CDR3 nucleotides read TGTGCCAGCACATCGGCTGGCGGGTTAACCTACGAGCAGTACTTC.